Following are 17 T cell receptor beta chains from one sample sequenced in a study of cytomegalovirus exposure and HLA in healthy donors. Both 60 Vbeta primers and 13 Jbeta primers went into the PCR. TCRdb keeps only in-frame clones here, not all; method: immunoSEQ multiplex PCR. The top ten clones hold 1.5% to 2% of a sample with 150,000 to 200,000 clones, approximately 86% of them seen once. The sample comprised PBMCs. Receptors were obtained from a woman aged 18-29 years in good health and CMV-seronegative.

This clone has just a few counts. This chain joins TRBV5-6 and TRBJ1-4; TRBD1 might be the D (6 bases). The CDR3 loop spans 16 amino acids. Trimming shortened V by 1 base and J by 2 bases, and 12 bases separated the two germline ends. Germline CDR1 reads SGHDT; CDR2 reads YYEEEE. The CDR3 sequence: CASSLQGIGTNEKLFF. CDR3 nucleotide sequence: TGTGCCAGCAGCTTGCAGGGGATCGGGACTAATGAAAAACTGTTTTTT.

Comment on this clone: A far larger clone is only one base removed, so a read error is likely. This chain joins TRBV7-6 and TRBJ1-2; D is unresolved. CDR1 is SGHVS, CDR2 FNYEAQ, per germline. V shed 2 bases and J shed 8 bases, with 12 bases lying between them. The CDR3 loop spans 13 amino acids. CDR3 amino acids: CASSLREGWGYTF. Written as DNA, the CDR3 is TGTGCCAGCAGCTTACGGGAGGGATGGGGCTACACCTTC. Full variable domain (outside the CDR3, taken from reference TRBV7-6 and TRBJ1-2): GAGVSQSPRYKVTKRGQDVALRCDPISGHVSLYWYRQALGQGPEFLTYFNYEAQQDKSGLPNDRFSAERPEGSISTLTIQRTEQRDSAMYRCASSLREGWGYTFGSGTRLTVV.

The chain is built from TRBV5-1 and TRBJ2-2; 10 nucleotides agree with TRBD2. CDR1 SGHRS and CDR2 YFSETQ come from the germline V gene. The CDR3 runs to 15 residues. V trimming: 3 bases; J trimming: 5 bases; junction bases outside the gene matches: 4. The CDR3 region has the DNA TGCGCCAGCAGCTCCCTAGCGGGAGTAACCGGGGAGCTGTTTTTT. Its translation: CASSSLAGVTGELFF. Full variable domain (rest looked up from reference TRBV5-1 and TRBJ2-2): KAGVTQTPRYLIKTRGQQVTLSCSPISGHRSVSWYQQTPGQGLQFLFEYFSETQRNKGNFPGRFSGRQFSNSRSEMNVSTLELGDSALYLCASSSLAGVTGELFFGEGSRLTVL.

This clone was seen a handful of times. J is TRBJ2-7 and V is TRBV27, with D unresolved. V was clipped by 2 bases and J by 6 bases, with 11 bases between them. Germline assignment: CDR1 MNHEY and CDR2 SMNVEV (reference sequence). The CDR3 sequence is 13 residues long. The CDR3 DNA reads TGTGCCAGCAGTTTAAATCCCGTCGGCGAGCAGTACTTC. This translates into CASSLNPVGEQYF.

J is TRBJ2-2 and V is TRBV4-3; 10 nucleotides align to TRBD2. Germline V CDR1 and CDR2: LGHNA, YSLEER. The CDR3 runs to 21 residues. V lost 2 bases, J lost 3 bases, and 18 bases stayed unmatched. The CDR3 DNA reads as TGCGCCAGCAGCCAAACTCTCGGGCCCGGGGGGACTAGCGTGGACACCGGGGAGCTGTTTTTT. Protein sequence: CASSQTLGPGGTSVDTGELFF.

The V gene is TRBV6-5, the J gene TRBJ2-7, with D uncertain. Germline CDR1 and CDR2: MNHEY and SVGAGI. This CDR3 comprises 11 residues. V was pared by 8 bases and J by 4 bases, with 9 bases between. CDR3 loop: CASGWAYEQYF. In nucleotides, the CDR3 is TGTGCCAGCGGGTGGGCATACGAGCAGTACTTC.

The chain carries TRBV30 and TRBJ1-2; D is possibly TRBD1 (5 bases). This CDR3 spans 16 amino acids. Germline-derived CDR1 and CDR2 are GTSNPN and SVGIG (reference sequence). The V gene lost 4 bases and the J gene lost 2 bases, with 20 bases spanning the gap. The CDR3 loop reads CAWKLGEGWLNYGYTF. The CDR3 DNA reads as TGTGCCTGGAAATTAGGGGAGGGGTGGTTGAACTATGGCTACACCTTC.

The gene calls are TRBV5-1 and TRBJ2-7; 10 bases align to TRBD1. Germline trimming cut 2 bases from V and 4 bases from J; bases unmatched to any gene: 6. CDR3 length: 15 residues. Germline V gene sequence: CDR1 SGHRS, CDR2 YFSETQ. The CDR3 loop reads CASSLNGQGVYEQYF. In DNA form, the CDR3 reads TGCGCCAGCAGCTTAAACGGACAGGGGGTTTACGAGCAGTACTTC.

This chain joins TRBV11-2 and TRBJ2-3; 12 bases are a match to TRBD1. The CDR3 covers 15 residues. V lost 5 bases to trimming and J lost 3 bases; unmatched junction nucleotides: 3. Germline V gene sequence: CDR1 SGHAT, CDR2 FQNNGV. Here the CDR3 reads CASSQGQGATDTQYF. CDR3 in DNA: TGTGCCAGCAGCCAGGGACAGGGGGCGACAGATACGCAGTATTTT.

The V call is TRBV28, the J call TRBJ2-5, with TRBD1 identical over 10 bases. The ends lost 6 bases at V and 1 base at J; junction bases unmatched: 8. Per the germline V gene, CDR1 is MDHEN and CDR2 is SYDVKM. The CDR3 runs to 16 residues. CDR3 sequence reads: CASRGAGTGVQETQYF. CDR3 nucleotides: TGTGCCAGCAGGGGGGCCGGGACAGGGGTCCAAGAGACCCAGTACTTC.

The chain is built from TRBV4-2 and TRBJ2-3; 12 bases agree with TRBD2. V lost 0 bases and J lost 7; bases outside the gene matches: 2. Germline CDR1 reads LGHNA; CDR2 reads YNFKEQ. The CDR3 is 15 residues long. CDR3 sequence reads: CASSQDRTSGNTQYF. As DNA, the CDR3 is TGTGCCAGCAGCCAAGATAGGACTAGCGGGAATACGCAGTATTTT.

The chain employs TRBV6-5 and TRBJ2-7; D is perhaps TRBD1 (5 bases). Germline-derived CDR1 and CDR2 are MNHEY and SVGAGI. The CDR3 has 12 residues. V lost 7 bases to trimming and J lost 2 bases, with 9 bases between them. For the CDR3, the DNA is TGTGCCAGCAAAGCAGGGCCCTACGAGCAGTACTTC. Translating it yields CASKAGPYEQYF.

CDR3 nucleotide sequence: TGTGCCACCAGCAGGGGCAGGGGAACTTCTGGGGCCAACGTCCTGACTTTC. Translating gives CATSRGRGTSGANVLTF. The chain couples TRBV15 to TRBJ2-6, with TRBD1 as a possible D gene (6 bases). Per germline, CDR1 LNHNV and CDR2 YYDKDF (reference sequence). The ends were cut back, 3 bases at V and 1 base at J, with 13 bases in the middle. The CDR3 consists of 17 residues.

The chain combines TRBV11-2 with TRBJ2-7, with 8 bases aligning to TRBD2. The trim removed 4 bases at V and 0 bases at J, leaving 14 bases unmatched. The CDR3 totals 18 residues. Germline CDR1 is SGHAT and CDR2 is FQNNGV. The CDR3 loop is CASSSLASTGGDSYEQYF. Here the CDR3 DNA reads TGTGCCAGCAGCTCTCTGGCGTCAACGGGGGGGGACTCCTACGAGCAGTACTTC.

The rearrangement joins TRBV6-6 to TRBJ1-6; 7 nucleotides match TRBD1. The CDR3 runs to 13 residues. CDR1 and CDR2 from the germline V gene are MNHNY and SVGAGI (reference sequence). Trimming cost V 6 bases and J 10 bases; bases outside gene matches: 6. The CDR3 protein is CASSPDRESPLHF. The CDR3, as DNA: TGTGCCAGCAGCCCCGACAGGGAATCACCCCTCCACTTT.

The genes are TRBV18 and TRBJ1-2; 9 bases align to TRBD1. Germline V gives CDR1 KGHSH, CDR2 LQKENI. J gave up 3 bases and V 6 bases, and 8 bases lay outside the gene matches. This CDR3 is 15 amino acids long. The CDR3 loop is CASSPGTGIYYGYTF. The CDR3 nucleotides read TGTGCCAGCTCCCCCGGGACAGGGATTTACTATGGCTACACCTTC.

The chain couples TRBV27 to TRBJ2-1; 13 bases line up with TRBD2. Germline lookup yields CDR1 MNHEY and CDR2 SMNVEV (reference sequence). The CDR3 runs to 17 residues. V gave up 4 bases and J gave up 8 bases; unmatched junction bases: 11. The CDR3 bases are TGTGCCAGCAGTTCAAGGACTAGCGGGAGACCCTGGGATGAGCAGTTCTTC. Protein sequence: CASSSRTSGRPWDEQFF.